This T cell receptor (beta chain) was captured in a study of blood T cell repertoires in COVID-19. The authors' processing: Counts of nucleated cells, estimated from reference gene primer amplification, were obtained. Sequenced by immunoSEQ multiplex PCR; TCRdb stores in-frame clones only, minus some. The DNA gave D and trimming, while V, J and clone size come from that table. The sample has about 95,000 clones; approximately 80% are singletons. CDR1 and CDR2 (germline): SGHAT, FQNNGV. V dropped 3 bases and J dropped 2 bases, with 11 bases sitting between them. The CDR3 is 14 residues long. The clonotype was recovered from a man of 80 years or more with COVID-19, enrolled during active disease. The sequencing input was peripheral blood. The gene calls are TRBV11-2 and TRBJ2-7, with D possibly TRBD2 on 6 matching bases. This CDR3 reads CASSFSTRAYEQYF. CDR3 bases: TGTGCCAGCAGCTTTTCGACTAGGGCCTACGAGCAGTACTTC.